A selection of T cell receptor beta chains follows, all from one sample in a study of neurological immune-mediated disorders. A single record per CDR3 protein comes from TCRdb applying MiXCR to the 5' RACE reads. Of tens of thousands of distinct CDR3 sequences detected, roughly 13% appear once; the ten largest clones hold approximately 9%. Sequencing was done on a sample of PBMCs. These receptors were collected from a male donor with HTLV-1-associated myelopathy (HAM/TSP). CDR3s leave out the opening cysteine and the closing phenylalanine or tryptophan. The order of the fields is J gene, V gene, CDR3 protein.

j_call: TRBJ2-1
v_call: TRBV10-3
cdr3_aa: AISVSRPPYNEQF

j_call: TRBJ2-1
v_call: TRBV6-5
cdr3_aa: ASSYSIGRNEQF

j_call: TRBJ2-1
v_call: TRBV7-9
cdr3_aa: ASKGAGDEQL

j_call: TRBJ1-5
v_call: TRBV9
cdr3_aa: ASSVAGYSNQPQH

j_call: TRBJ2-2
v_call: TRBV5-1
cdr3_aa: ASSYSRSSGTGELF

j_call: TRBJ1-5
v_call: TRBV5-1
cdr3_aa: ASPWRVNSNQPQH

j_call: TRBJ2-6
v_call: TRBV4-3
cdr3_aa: ASSQGQSGANVLT

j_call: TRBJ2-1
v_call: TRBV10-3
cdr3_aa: AISDRGTSGGASSEQF

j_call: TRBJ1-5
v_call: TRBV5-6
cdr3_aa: ASSLMGGDQPQH

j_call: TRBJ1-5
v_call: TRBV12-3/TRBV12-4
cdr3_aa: ASSLNNQPQH

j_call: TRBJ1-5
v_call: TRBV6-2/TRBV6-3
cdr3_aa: ASHLRSNQPQH

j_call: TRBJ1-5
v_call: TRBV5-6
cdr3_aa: ASSIGQGDNQPQH

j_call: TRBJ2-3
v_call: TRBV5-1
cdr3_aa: ASSLELIRGYTQY

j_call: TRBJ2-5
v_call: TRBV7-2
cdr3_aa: ASSRRLRETQY

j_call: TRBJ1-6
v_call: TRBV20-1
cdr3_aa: SATGTGDSPLH

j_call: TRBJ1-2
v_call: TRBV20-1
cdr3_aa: SAGVGGAYGYT

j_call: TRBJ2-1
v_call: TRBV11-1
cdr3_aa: ASSRELAGGPSSYNEQF

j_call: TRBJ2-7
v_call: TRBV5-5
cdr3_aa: ASSSLPRGSDYEQY

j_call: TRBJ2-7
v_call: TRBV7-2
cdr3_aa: ASSFRGPGQGTYEQY

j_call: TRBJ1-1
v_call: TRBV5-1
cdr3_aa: ASREPGNTEAF

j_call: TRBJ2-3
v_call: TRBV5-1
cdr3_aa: ASSRDSSTDTQY

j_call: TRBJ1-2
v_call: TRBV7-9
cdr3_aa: ASSLSRDYGYT

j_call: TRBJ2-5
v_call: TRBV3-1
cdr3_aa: DITPDSGTQY

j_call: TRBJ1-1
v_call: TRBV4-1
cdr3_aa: ASSPIGRDTNTEAF

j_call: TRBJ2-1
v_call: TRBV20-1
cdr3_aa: SARDSGSEQF

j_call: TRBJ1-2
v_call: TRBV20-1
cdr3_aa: SARSRESYT

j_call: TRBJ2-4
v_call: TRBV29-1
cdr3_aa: SVELDTSAKNIQY

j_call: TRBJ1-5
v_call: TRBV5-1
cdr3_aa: SSSLDSIQPQH

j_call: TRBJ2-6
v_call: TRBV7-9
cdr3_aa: ASSETRDRWSGANVLT

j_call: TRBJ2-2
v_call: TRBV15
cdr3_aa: ATSSDRGHDTGELF

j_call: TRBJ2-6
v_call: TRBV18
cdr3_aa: ASSPGQPSGANVLT

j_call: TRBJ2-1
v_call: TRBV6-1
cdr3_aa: ASRTFGFHNEQF

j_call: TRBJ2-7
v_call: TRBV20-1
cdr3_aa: SASPPNESYEQY

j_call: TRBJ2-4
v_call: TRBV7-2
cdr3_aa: ASSTRDRGNIQY

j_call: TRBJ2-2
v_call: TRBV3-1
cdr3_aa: ASSQAAGGSNTGELF

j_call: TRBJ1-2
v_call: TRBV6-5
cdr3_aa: ASSYAGPYYGYS

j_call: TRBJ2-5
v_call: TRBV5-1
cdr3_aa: ASSTGQGQETQY

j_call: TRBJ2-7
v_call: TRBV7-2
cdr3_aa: ASSLGVAGYEQY

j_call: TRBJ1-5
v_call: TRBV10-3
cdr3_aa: AISELVNQPQH

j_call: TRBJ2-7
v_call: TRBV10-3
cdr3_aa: AISEFRGWDDQY

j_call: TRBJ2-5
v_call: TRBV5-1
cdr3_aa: ASSLGRGPPRETQY